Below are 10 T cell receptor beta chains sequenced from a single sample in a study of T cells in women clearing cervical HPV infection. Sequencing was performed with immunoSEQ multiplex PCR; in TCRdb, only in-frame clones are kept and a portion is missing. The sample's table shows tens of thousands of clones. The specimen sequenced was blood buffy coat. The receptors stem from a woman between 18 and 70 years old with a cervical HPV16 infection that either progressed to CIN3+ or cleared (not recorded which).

The chain's CDR3 is CASSLSSGGHTGELFF. The covered CDR3 bases are TGCGCCAGCAGCTTATCTAGCGGGGGTCACACCGGGGAG. The chain links TRBV5-1 to TRBJ2-2; 10 nucleotides agree with TRBD2. The sequence runs out 3 residues before the end of the CDR3; the remainder is reconstructed from the germline J gene. Trimming removed 2 bases from V and 3 bases from J; junction bases left unmatched: 4. The germline V gene encodes CDR1 SGHRS and CDR2 YFSETQ. The CDR3 covers 16 residues.

CDR3 DNA, as far as it was read: TGTGCCAGTACGGACAGGGACAGCAATCAGCCG. Translated: CASTDRDSNQP. The whole CDR3 region reads CASTDRDSNQPQYF. This chain uses TRBV19 with TRBJ2-3, with 8 bases identical to TRBD1. Sequencing ends 3 residues short of the CDR3 end; the germline J gene provides the rest. CDR3 length equals 14 residues. Per germline, CDR1 LNHDA and CDR2 SQIVND (reference sequence). The variable domain in full, with the rest retrieved from reference TRBV19 and TRBJ2-3, is DGGITQSPKYLFRKEGQNVTLSCEQNLNHDAMYWYRQDPGQGLRLIYYSQIVNDFQKGDIAEGYSVSREKKESFPLTVTSAQKNPTAFYLCASTDRDSNQPQYFGPGTRLTVL.

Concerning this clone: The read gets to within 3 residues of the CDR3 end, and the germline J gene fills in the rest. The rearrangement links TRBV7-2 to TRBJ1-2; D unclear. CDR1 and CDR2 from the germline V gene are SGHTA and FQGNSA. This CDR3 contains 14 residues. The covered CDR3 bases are TGTGCCAGCAGCGCGCGTTCAGGCATAGATACC. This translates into CASSARSGIDT. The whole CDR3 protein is CASSARSGIDTYTF.

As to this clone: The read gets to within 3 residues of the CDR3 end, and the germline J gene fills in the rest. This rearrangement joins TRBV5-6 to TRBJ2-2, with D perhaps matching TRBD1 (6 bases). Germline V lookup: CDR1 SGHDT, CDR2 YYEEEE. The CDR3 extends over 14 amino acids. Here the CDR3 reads CASSLAQGNEKLFF. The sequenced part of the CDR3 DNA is TGTGCCAGCAGCTTGGCGCAGGGGAATGAAAAG.

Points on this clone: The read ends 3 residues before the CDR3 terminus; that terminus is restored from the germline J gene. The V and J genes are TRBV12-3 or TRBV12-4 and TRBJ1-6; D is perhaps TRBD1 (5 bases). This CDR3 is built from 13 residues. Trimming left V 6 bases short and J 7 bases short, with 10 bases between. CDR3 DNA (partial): TGTGCCAGCAGCTCCAGACAGAATTCACCC. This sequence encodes CASSSRQNSP. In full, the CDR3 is CASSSRQNSPLHF.

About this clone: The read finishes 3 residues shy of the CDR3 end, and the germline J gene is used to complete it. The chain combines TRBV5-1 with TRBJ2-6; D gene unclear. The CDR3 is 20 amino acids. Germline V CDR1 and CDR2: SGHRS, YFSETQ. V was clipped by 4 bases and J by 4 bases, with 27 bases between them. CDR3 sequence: CASSPSEFGQTYAGANVLTF. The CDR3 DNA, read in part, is TGCGCCAGCAGCCCCTCGGAATTTGGGCAGACATACGCGGGGGCCAACGTC.

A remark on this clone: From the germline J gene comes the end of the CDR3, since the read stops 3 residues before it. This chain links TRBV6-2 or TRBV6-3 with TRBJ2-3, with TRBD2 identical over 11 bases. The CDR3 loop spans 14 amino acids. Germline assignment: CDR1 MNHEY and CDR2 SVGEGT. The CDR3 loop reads CASRPLAGGETQYF. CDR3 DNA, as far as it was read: TGTGCCAGCAGACCCCTAGCGGGGGGAGAGACG.

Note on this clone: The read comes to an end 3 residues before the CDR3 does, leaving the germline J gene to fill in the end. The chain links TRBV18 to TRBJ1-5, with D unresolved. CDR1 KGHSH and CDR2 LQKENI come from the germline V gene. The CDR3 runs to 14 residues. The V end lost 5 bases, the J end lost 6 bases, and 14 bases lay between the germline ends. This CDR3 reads CASSSERVGQPQHF. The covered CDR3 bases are TGTGCCAGCTCATCAGAGAGGGTGGGTCAGCCC.

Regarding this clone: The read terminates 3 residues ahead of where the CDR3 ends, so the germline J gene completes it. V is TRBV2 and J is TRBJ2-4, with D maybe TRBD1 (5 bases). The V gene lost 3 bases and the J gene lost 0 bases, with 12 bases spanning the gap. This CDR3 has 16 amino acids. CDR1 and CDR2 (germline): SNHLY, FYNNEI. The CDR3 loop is CASSETALLAKNIQYF. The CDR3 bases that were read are TGTGCCAGCAGTGAGACAGCCCTCCTAGCCAAAAACATT. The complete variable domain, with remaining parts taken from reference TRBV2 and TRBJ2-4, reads EPEVTQTPSHQVTQMGQEVILRCVPISNHLYFYWYRQILGQKVEFLVSFYNNEISEKSEIFDDQFSVERPDGSNFTLKIRSTKLEDSAMYFCASSETALLAKNIQYFGAGTRLSVL.

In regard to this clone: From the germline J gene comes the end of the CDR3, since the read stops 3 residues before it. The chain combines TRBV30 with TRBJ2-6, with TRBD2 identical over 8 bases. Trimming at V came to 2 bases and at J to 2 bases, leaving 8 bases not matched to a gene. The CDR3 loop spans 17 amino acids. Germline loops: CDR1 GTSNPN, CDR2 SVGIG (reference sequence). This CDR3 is CAWSFRGGPAGANVLTF. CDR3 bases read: TGTGCCTGGAGTTTTCGGGGGGGGCCGGCTGGGGCCAACGTC. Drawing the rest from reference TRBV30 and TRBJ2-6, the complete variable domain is SQTIHQWPATLVQPVGSPLSLECTVEGTSNPNLYWYRQAAGRGLQLLFYSVGIGQISSEVPQNLSASRPQDRQFILSSKKLLLSDSGFYLCAWSFRGGPAGANVLTFGAGSRLTVL.